The 10 T cell receptor beta chains below all came from one sample that was sequenced in a study of shared clonotypes between healthy human individuals. TCRdb keeps only in-frame clones here, not all; method: immunoSEQ multiplex PCR. The top ten hold roughly 0.34% of the sample, which has about 2.3 million clones, roughly 90% seen once. What was sequenced was naive CD4+ T cells from PBMCs. Subset meaning: CD45RA+ positively selected. The receptors shown here come from a man aged 18 to 30 in good health. Some clones in this sample may be carry-over from other donors' samples.

The rearrangement uses TRBV27 and TRBJ2-3, with D possibly TRBD1 on 6 matching bases. Germline V gene lookup returns CDR1 MNHEY and CDR2 SMNVEV (reference sequence). The CDR3 sequence is 13 residues long. Deletions cut 2 bases from V and 5 bases from J, with 8 bases between. CDR3 in DNA: TGTGCCAGCAGTTTACTACAGGGAGATACGCAGTATTTT. Protein: CASSLLQGDTQYF.

The V gene is TRBV9, the J gene TRBJ2-5; TRBD2 matches at 7 bases. The germline V gene has CDR1 SGDLS and CDR2 YYNGEE. This CDR3 comprises 15 residues. The junction had 7 bases not matched to a gene; V was cut back by 3 bases and J by 2 bases. The CDR3 loop reads CASSAAGTIQETQYF. The CDR3 DNA follows: TGTGCCAGCAGCGCAGCCGGGACTATACAAGAGACCCAGTACTTC. Full variable domain (remainder filled in from reference TRBV9 and TRBJ2-5): DSGVTQTPKHLITATGQRVTLRCSPRSGDLSVYWYQQSLDQGLQFLIQYYNGEERAKGNILERFSAQQFPDLHSELNLSSLELGDSALYFCASSAAGTIQETQYFGPGTRLLVL.

This chain links TRBV21-1 with TRBJ2-3; the DNA was not compared with TRBD2, the D call given in the table. TRBV21-1 represents a pseudogene. The CDR3 has 14 residues. The CDR3, as DNA: TGTGCCAGAACGGACGGGATCGGGAGAGATACGCAGTATTTT. Translated, it gives CARTDGIGRDTQYF.

The chain couples TRBV7-3 to TRBJ2-6; D might be TRBD1 or TRBD2, each matching 5 bases. CDR1 and CDR2 from the germline V gene are SGHTA and FQGTGA. The CDR3 sequence is 17 residues long. V was cut by 1 base and J by 0 bases, with 10 bases left in between. CDR3 DNA sequence: TGTGCCAGCAGCTTAAGGCAGGGAGACTCTGGGGCCAACGTCCTGACTTTC. It yields the protein CASSLRQGDSGANVLTF. The entire variable domain, with the rest obtained from reference TRBV7-3 and TRBJ2-6, is as follows: GAGVSQTPSNKVTEKGKYVELRCDPISGHTALYWYRQSLGQGPEFLIYFQGTGAADDSGLPNDRFFAVRPEGSVSTLKIQRTERGDSAVYLCASSLRQGDSGANVLTFGAGSRLTVL.

CDR3 DNA: TGTGCCAGCAGTTGGCCGGGTGGCAGCCTCTCTGGAAACACCATATATTTT. This encodes CASSWPGGSLSGNTIYF. This chain links TRBV27 with TRBJ1-3; D gene unclear. CDR1 MNHEY and CDR2 SMNVEV come from the germline V gene (reference sequence). The CDR3 is 17 residues long. The V and J ends lost 4 bases and 0 bases respectively, with 16 bases between them.

The V gene is TRBV9, the J gene TRBJ2-1; 9 nucleotides agree with TRBD2. Trimming at V came to 2 bases and at J to 6 bases, leaving 9 bases not matched to a gene. This CDR3 contains 16 residues. Germline CDR1 and CDR2: SGDLS and YYNGEE. The CDR3 loop is CASSVRAATSGNEQFF. CDR3 bases: TGTGCCAGCAGCGTCCGGGCCGCGACTAGCGGCAATGAGCAGTTCTTC. Combining the CDR3 with reference TRBV9 and TRBJ2-1 gives the whole variable domain DSGVTQTPKHLITATGQRVTLRCSPRSGDLSVYWYQQSLDQGLQFLIQYYNGEERAKGNILERFSAQQFPDLHSELNLSSLELGDSALYFCASSVRAATSGNEQFFGPGTRLTVL.

Notes on this clone: The sample contains more than one DNA sequence encoding this CDR3. This sequence joins TRBV28 and TRBJ1-2; 10 bases map to TRBD1. The trim removed 5 bases at V and 8 bases at J, leaving 5 bases unmatched. The CDR3 has 13 amino acids. Germline CDR1 is MDHEN and CDR2 is SYDVKM. The CDR3 sequence: CASSLGQGTGYTF. In DNA, the CDR3 is TGTGCCAGCAGTCTGGGACAGGGGACAGGCTACACCTTC.

J is TRBJ1-1 and V is TRBV6-1; the D gene is possibly TRBD1 (5 bases). CDR1 and CDR2 (germline): MNHNS, SASEGT. This CDR3 comprises 14 residues. Trimming pared 7 bases from V and 0 bases from J, leaving 12 bases between. As DNA, the CDR3 is TGTGCCAGCACCTCCGACAGATTGAACACTGAAGCTTTCTTT. Its translation: CASTSDRLNTEAFF.

Note on this clone: The sample contains more than one DNA sequence encoding this CDR3. DNA for the CDR3: TGTGCCAGCAGCCTGGACAGGGGTGGGAATGAGCAGTTCTTC. Translation gives CASSLDRGGNEQFF. The genes are TRBV5-4 and TRBJ2-1; 9 bases agree with TRBD1. This CDR3 region has 14 residues. CDR1 is SGHNT, CDR2 YYREEE, per germline (reference sequence). Trimming cost V 4 bases and J 7 bases; bases outside gene matches: 6.

The V gene is TRBV5-1, the J gene TRBJ2-7; 14 bases align to TRBD2. Per germline, CDR1 SGHRS and CDR2 YFSETQ. This CDR3 has 17 residues. V shed 3 bases and J 0 bases; nucleotides not matched to a gene: 5. In DNA form, the CDR3 reads TGCGCCAGCAGCTGGGGGACTAGCGGGAGTTTCTCCTACGAGCAGTACTTC. Protein: CASSWGTSGSFSYEQYF.